The entry below describes one T cell receptor beta chain. Its antigen is still unknown. Every bit of the isolated RNA underwent reverse transcription, so sequencing read expressed TCRB transcripts. Profiling relied on immunoSEQ multiplex PCR, and the TCRdb table lists in-frame clones only, not all of them. Counted here are 350,000 or so clones, about 20% occurring once; the ten biggest clones make up approximately 0.046%. By way of CD45RO/CCR7/CD25/CD127/CD95/CD27, the CD4+ regulatory, stem cell-like memory, central memory and naive cells were sorted. The data belong to a study of beta chain features in type 1 diabetes. Study outcomes and limitations: Patients and controls would share equally any PCR tilt toward shorter templates.

The V gene's germline CDR1 is MNHNY and CDR2 SVGAGI (reference sequence). This CDR3 has 16 amino acids. Deletions cut 6 bases from V and 0 bases from J, with 15 bases between. The sample was naive CD4+ T cells from blood. J is TRBJ2-1 and V is TRBV6-6, with D maybe TRBD1 (6 bases). The origin of this receptor is a woman aged 18 to 35 in good health. The CDR3 nucleotides read TGTGCCAGCAGAGCCCAGGGGTCCCTCTCCTACAATGAGCAGTTCTTC. Translation gives CASRAQGSLSYNEQFF.